This T cell receptor (beta chain) stems from a study of regulatory T cells in long-lasting Graves disease. About the study: To qualify as persistent, Graves' disease required over 5 years of antithyroid drugs with positive TSH receptor antibodies.

Trimming pared 1 base from V and 0 bases from J, leaving 6 bases between. From germline, CDR1 is LGHDT and CDR2 YNNKEL (reference sequence). This CDR3 has 14 residues. Specified time point: persistent/refractory GD, antithyroid drugs over 5 years with positive TRAb. Preparation of the TCR library used RNA extracted from PBMCs. An endocrinology department in Xi'an, China, supplied the patients. On this clonotype: The antigen is undetermined.

With iRepertoire HTBI primers and Arm-PCR of CDR3 regions, TCR beta libraries were built. TCRdb re-called the multiplex PCR reads with MiXCR, one entry per CDR3 protein. The sample lists some 470,000 distinct CDR3 sequences; roughly 21% were seen once. Whole-study results and caveats: For persistent Graves' patients, TCR diversity was lower than for newly diagnosed ones. Relative to new patients (around 1,000), persistent patients exhibited greater sharing of public clonotypes (around 2,800).

The origin of this receptor is a female donor with Graves disease. Material: peripheral blood mononuclear cells (PBMCs), obtained when the disease was refractory, from a patient treated with antithyroid drugs. The V gene is TRBV3-1, the J gene TRBJ1-1, with D perhaps TRBD1 (5 bases). This CDR3 is CASSQAGLNTEAFF. DNA of the CDR3: TGTGCCAGCAGCCAAGCAGGGTTGAACACTGAAGCTTTCTTT.